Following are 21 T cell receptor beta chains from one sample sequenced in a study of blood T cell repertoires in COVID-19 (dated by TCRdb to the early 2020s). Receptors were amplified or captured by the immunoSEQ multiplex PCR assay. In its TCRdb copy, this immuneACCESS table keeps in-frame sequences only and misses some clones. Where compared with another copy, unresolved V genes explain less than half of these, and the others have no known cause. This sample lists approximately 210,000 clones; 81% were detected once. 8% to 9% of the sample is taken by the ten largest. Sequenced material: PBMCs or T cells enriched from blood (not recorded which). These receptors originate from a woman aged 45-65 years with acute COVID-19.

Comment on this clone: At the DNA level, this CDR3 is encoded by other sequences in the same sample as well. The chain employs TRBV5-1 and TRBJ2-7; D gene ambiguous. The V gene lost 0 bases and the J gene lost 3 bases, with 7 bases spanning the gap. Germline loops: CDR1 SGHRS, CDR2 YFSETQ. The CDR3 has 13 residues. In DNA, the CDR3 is TGCGCCAGCAGCTTGGACAGATACTACGAGCAGTACTTC. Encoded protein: CASSLDRYYEQYF. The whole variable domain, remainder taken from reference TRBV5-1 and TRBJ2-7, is KAGVTQTPRYLIKTRGQQVTLSCSPISGHRSVSWYQQTPGQGLQFLFEYFSETQRNKGNFPGRFSGRQFSNSRSEMNVSTLELGDSALYLCASSLDRYYEQYFGPGTRLTVT.

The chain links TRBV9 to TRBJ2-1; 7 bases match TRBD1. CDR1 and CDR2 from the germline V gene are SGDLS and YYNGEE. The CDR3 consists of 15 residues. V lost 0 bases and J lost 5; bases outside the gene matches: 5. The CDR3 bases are TGTGCCAGCAGCGTAGTACAGGGGATCCACAATGAGCAGTTCTTC. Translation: CASSVVQGIHNEQFF.

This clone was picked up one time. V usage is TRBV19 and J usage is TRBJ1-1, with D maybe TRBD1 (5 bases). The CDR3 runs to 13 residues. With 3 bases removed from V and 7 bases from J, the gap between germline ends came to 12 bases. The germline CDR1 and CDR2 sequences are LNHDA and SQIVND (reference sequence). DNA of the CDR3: TGTGCCAGTAGTATCAGGGAATTCAGTGAAGCTTTCTTT. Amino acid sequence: CASSIREFSEAFF. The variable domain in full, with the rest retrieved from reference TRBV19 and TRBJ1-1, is DGGITQSPKYLFRKEGQNVTLSCEQNLNHDAMYWYRQDPGQGLRLIYYSQIVNDFQKGDIAEGYSVSREKKESFPLTVTSAQKNPTAFYLCASSIREFSEAFFGQGTRLTVV.

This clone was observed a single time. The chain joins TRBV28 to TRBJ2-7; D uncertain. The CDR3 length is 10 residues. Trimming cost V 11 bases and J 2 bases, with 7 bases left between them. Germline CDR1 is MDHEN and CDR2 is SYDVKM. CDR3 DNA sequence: TGTGCCCCAGACACCTACGAGCAGTACTTC. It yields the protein CAPDTYEQYF.

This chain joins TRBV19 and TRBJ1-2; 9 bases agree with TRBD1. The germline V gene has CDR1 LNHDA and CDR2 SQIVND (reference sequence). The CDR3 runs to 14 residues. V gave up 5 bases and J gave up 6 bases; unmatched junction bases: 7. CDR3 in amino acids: CASSALQGANGYTF. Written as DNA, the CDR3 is TGTGCCAGTAGTGCCCTACAGGGGGCGAATGGCTACACCTTC.

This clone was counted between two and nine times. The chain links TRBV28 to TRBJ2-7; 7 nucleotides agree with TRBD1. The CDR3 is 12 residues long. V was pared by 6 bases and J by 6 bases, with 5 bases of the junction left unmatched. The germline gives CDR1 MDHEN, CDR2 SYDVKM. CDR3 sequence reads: CASSKQGSEQYF. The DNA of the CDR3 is TGTGCCAGCAGCAAACAGGGGAGCGAGCAGTACTTC.

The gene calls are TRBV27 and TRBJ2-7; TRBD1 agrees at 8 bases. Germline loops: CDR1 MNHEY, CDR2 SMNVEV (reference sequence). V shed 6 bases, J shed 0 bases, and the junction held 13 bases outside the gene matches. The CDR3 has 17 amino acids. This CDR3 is CASRRTAGGAFSYEQYF. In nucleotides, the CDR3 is TGTGCCAGCAGACGCACCGCAGGGGGCGCTTTCTCCTACGAGCAGTACTTC.

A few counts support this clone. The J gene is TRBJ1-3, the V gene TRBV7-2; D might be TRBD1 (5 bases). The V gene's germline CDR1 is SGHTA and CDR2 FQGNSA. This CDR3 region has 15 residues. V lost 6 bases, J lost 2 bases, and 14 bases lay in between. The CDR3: CASSQHGGTGNTIYF. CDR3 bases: TGTGCCAGCAGTCAACACGGGGGAACTGGAAACACCATATATTTT. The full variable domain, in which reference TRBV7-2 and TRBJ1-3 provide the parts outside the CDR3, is GAGVSQSPSNKVTEKGKDVELRCDPISGHTALYWYRQSLGQGLEFLIYFQGNSAPDKSGLPSDRFSAERTGGSVSTLTIQRTQQEDSAVYLCASSQHGGTGNTIYFGEGSWLTVV.

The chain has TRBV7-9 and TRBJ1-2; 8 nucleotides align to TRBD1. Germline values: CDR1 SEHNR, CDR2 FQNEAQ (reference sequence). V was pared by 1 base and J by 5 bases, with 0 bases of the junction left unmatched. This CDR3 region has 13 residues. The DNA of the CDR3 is TGTGCCAGCAGCTTAGACAGGGGGTATGGCTACACCTTC. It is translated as CASSLDRGYGYTF.

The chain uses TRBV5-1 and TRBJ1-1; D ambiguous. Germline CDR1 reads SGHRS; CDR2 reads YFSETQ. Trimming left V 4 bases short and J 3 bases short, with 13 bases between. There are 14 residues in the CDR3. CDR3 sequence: CASSALGADTEAFF. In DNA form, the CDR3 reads TGCGCCAGCAGCGCGCTCGGAGCGGACACTGAAGCTTTCTTT.

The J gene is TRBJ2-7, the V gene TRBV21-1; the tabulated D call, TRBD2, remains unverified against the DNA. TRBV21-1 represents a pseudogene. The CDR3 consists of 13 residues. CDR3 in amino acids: CATRPTSGYEQYF. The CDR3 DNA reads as TGTGCCACCCGTCCTACTAGCGGGTACGAGCAGTACTTC.

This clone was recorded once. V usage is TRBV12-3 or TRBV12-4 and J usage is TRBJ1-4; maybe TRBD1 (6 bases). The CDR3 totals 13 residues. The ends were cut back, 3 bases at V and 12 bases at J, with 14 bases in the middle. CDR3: CASSFGQSFELFF. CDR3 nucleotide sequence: TGTGCCAGCAGTTTTGGACAGTCTTTCGAACTGTTTTTT.

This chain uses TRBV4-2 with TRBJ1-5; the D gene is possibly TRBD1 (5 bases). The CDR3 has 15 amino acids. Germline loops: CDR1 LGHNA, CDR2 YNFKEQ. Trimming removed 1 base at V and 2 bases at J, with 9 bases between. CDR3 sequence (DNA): TGTGCCAGCAGCCAAGGTGAACAGGGCAATCAGCCCCAGCATTTT. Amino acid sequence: CASSQGEQGNQPQHF.

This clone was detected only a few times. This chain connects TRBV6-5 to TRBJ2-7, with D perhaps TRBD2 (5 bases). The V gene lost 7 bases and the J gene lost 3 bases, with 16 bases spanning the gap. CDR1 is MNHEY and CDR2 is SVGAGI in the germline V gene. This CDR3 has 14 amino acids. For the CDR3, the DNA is TGTGCCAGCATTGCAGGACGGGGTCACTACGAGCAGTACTTC. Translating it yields CASIAGRGHYEQYF.

CDR3 amino acids: CASSLGQNEKLFF. The CDR3 DNA reads as TGTGCCAGCAGCCTCGGACAGAATGAAAAACTGTTTTTT. The chain links TRBV5-5 to TRBJ1-4, with D tentatively TRBD1 (6 bases). This CDR3 comprises 13 residues. Germline-derived CDR1 and CDR2 are SGHKS and YYEKEE (reference sequence). V lost 4 bases, J lost 5 bases, and 9 bases lay in between.

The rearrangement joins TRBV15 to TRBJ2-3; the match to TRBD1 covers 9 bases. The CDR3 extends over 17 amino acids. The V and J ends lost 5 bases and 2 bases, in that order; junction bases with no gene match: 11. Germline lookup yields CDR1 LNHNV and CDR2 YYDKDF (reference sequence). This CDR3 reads CATSVHSGTGPTDTQYF. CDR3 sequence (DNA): TGTGCCACCAGCGTCCACTCCGGGACAGGGCCCACAGATACGCAGTATTTT.

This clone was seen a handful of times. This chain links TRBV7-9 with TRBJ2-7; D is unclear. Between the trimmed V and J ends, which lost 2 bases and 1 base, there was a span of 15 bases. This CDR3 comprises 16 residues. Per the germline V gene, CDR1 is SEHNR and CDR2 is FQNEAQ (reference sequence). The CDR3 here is CASSLLLLGSSYEQYF. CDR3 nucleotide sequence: TGTGCCAGCAGCTTATTGTTATTGGGCAGTTCCTACGAGCAGTACTTC. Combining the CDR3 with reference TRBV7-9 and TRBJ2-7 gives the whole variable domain DTGVSQNPRHKITKRGQNVTFRCDPISEHNRLYWYRQTLGQGPEFLTYFQNEAQLEKSRLLSDRFSAERPKGSFSTLEIQRTEQGDSAMYLCASSLLLLGSSYEQYFGPGTRLTVT.

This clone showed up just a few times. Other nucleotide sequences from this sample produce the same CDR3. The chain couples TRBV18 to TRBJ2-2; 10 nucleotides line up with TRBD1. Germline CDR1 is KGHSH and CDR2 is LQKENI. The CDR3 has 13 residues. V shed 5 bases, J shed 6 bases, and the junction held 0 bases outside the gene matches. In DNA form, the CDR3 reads TGTGCCAGCTCAGGACAGGGGGCCGGGGAGCTGTTTTTT. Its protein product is CASSGQGAGELFF. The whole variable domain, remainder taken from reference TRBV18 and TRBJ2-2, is NAGVMQNPRHLVRRRGQEARLRCSPMKGHSHVYWYRQLPEEGLKFMVYLQKENIIDESGMPKERFSAEFPKEGPSILRIQQVVRGDSAAYFCASSGQGAGELFFGEGSRLTVL.

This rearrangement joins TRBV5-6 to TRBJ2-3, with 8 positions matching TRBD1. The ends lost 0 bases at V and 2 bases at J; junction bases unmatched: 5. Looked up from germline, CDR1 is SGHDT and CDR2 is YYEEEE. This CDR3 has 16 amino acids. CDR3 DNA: TGTGCCAGCAGCTTGGTTGCAGGGGGCTACACAGATACGCAGTATTTT. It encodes CASSLVAGGYTDTQYF. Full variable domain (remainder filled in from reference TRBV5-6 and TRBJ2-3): DAGVTQSPTHLIKTRGQQVTLRCSPKSGHDTVSWYQQALGQGPQFIFQYYEEEERQRGNFPDRFSGHQFPNYSSELNVNALLLGDSALYLCASSLVAGGYTDTQYFGPGTRLTVL.

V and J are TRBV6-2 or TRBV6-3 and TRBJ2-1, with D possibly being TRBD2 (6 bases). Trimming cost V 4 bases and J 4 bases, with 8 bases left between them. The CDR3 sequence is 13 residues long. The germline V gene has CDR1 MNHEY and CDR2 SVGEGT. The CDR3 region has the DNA TGTGCCAGCAGTTCGGGGGAATACAATGAGCAGTTCTTC. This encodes CASSSGEYNEQFF.

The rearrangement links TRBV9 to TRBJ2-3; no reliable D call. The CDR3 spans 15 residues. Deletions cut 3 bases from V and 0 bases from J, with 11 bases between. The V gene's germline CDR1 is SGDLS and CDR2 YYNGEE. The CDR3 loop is CASSASGGSTDTQYF. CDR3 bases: TGTGCCAGCAGCGCATCGGGTGGTAGCACAGATACGCAGTATTTT.